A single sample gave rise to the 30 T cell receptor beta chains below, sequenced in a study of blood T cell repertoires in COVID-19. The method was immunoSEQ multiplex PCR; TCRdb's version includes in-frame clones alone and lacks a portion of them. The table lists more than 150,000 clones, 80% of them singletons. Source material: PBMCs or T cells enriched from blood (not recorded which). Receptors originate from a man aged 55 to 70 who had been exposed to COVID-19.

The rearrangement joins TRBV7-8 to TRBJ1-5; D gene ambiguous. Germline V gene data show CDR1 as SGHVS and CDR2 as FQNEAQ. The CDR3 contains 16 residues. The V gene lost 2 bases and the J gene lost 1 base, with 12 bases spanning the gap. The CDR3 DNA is TGTGCCAGCAGCTTAAGTTCAGGTTTAAGCAATCAGCCCCAGCATTTT. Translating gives CASSLSSGLSNQPQHF.

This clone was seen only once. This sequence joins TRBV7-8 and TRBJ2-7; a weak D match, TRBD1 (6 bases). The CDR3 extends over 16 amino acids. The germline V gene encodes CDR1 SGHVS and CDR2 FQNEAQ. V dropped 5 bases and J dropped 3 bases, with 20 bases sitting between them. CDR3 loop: CASSPSRDILVYEQYF. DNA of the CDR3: TGTGCCAGCAGCCCCTCCCGGGACATATTGGTCTACGAGCAGTACTTC.

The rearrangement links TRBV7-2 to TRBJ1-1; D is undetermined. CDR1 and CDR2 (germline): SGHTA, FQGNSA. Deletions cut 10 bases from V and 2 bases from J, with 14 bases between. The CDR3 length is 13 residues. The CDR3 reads CATRFPVNTEAFF. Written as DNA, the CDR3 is TGTGCCACCCGCTTTCCCGTTAACACTGAAGCTTTCTTT.

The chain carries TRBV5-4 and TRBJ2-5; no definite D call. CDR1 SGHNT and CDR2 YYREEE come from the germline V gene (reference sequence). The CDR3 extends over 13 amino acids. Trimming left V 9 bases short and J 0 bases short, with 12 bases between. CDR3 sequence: CAISSRNQETQYF. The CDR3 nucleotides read TGTGCCATCTCCTCCAGAAACCAAGAGACCCAGTACTTC.

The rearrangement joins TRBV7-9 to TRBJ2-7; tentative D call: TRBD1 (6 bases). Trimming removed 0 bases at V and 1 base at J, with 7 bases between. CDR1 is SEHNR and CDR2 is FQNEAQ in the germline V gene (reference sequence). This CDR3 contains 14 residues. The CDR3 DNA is TGTGCCAGCAGCTTAGCAGGACAGTCCTACGAGCAGTACTTC. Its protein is CASSLAGQSYEQYF. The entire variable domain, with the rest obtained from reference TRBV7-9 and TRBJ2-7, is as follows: DTGVSQNPRHKITKRGQNVTFRCDPISEHNRLYWYRQTLGQGPEFLTYFQNEAQLEKSRLLSDRFSAERPKGSFSTLEIQRTEQGDSAMYLCASSLAGQSYEQYFGPGTRLTVT.

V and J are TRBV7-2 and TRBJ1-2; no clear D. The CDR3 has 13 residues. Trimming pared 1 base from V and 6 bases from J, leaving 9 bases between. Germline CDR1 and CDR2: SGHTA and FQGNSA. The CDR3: CASSLVSGDGYTF. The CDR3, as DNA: TGTGCCAGCAGCTTAGTGAGCGGGGATGGCTACACCTTC.

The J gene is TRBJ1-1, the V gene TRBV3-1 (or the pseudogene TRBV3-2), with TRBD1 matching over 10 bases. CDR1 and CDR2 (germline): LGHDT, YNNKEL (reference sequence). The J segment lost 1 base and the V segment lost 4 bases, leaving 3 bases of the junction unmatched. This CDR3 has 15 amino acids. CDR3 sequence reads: CASSLGQGRNTEAFF. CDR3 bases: TGTGCCAGCAGCCTGGGACAGGGGCGGAACACTGAAGCTTTCTTT.

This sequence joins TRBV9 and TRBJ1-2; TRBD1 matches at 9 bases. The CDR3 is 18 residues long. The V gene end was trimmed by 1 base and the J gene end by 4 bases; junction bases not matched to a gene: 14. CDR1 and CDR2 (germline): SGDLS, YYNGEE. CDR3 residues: CASSVHSNPTGGSYGYTF. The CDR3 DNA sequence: TGTGCCAGCAGCGTACACTCAAACCCGACAGGGGGTAGCTATGGCTACACCTTC.

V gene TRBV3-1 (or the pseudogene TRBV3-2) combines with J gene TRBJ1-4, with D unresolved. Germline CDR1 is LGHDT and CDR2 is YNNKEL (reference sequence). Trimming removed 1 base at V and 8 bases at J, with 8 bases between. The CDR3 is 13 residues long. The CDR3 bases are TGTGCCAGCAGCCAAGGGGCTCGAGAAAAACTGTTTTTT. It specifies CASSQGAREKLFF.

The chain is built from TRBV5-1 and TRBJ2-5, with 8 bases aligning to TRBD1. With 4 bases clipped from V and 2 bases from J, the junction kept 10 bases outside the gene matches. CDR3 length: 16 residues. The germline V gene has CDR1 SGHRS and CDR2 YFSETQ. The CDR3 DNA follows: TGCGCCAGCAGCCTCTTACAGGGGGGAGGACAAGAGACCCAGTACTTC. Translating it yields CASSLLQGGGQETQYF.

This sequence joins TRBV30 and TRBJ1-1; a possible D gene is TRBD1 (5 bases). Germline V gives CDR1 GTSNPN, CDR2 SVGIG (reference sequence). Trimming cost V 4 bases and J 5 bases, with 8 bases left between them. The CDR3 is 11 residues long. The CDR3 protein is CAWIRGTEAFF. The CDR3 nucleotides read TGTGCCTGGATAAGGGGAACTGAAGCTTTCTTT. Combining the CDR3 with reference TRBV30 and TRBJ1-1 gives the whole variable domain SQTIHQWPATLVQPVGSPLSLECTVEGTSNPNLYWYRQAAGRGLQLLFYSVGIGQISSEVPQNLSASRPQDRQFILSSKKLLLSDSGFYLCAWIRGTEAFFGQGTRLTVV.

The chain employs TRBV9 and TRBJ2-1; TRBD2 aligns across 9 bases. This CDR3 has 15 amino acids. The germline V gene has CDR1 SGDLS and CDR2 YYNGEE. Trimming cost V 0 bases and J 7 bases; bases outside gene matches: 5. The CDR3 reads CASSVASGIVNEQFF. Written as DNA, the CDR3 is TGTGCCAGCAGCGTAGCTAGCGGGATTGTAAATGAGCAGTTCTTC.

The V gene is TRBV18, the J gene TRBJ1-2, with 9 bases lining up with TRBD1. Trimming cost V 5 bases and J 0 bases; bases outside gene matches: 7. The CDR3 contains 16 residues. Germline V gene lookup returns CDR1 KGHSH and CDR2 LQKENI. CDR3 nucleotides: TGTGCCAGCTCAACAACAGGGGGCCGAGCTAACTATGGCTACACCTTC. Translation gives CASSTTGGRANYGYTF.

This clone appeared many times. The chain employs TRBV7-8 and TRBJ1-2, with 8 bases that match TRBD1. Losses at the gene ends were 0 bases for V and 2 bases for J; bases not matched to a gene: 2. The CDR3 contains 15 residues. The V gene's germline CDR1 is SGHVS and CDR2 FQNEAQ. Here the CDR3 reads CASSLATGANYGYTF. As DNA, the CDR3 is TGTGCCAGCAGCTTAGCGACAGGGGCGAACTATGGCTACACCTTC.

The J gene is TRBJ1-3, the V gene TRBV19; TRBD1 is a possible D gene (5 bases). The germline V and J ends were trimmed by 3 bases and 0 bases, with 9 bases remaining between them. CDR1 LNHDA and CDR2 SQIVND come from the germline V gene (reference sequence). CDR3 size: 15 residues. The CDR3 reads CASSIMGGSGNTIYF. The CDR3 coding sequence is TGTGCCAGTAGTATCATGGGGGGCTCTGGAAACACCATATATTTT. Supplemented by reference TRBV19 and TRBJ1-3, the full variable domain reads DGGITQSPKYLFRKEGQNVTLSCEQNLNHDAMYWYRQDPGQGLRLIYYSQIVNDFQKGDIAEGYSVSREKKESFPLTVTSAQKNPTAFYLCASSIMGGSGNTIYFGEGSWLTVV.

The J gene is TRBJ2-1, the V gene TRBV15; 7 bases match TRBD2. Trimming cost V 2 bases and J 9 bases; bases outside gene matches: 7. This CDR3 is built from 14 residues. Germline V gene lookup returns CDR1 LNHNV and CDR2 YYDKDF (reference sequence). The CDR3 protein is CATSRTGLRGEQFF. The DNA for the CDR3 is TGTGCCACCAGCAGAACGGGACTACGAGGTGAGCAGTTCTTC.

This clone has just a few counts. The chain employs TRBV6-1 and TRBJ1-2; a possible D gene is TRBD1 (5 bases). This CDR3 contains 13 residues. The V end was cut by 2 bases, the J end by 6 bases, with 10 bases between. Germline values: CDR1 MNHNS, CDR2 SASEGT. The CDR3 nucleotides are TGTGCCAGCAGTGAATTAGGGGTAGATGGCTACACCTTC. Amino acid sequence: CASSELGVDGYTF.

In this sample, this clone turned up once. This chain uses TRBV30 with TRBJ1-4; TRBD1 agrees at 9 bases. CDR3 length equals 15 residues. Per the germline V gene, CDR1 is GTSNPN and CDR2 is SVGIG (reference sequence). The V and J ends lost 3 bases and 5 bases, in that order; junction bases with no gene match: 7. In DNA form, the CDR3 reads TGTGCCTGGAGGGACTTGGGACAGGGAAATGAAAAACTGTTTTTT. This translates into CAWRDLGQGNEKLFF.

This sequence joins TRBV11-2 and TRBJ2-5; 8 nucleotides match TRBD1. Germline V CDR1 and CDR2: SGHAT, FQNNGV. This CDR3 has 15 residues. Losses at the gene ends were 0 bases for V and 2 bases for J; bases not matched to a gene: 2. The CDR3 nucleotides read TGTGCCAGCAGCTTAGAAGACAGGGGACAAGAGACCCAGTACTTC. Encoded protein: CASSLEDRGQETQYF. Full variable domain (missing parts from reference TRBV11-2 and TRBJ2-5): EAGVAQSPRYKIIEKRQSVAFWCNPISGHATLYWYQQILGQGPKLLIQFQNNGVVDDSQLPKDRFSAERLKGVDSTLKIQPAKLEDSAVYLCASSLEDRGQETQYFGPGTRLLVL.

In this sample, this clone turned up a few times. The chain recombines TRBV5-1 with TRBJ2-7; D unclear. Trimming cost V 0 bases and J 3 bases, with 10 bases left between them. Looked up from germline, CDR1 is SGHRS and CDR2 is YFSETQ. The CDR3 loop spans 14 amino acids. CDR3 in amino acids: CASSLGLAHYEQYF. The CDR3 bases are TGCGCCAGCAGCTTGGGGCTGGCCCACTACGAGCAGTACTTC.

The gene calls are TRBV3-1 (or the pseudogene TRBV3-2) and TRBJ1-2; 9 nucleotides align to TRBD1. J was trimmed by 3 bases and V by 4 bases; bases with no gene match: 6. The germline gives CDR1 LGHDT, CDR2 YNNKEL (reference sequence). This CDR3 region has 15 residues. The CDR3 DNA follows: TGTGCCAGCAGCCCGACAGGGGGGAGAGACTATGGCTACACCTTC. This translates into CASSPTGGRDYGYTF.

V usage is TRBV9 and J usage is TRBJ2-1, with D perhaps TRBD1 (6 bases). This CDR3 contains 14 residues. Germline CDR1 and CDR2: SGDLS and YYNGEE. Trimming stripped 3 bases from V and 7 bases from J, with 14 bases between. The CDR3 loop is CASSARTAWNEQFF. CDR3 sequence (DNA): TGTGCCAGCAGCGCCCGGACAGCCTGGAATGAGCAGTTCTTC.

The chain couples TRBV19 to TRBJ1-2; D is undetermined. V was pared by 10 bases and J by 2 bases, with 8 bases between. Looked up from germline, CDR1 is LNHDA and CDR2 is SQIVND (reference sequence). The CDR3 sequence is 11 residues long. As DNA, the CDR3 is TGTGCCACCCGACAAAACTATGGCTACACCTTC. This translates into CATRQNYGYTF.

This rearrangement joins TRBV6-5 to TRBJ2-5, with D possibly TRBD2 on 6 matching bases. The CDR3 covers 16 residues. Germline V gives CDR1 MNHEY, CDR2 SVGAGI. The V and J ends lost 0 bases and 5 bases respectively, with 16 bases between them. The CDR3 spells CASSYSPSAVGETQYF. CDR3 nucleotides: TGTGCCAGCAGTTACTCGCCTAGCGCGGTGGGGGAGACCCAGTACTTC.

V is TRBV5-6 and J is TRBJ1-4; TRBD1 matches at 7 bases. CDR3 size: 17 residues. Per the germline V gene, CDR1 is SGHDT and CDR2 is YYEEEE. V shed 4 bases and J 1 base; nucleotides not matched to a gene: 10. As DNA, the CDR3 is TGTGCCAGCAGCCTTTCTGGGACAGAGGGAACTAATGAAAAACTGTTTTTT. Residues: CASSLSGTEGTNEKLFF.

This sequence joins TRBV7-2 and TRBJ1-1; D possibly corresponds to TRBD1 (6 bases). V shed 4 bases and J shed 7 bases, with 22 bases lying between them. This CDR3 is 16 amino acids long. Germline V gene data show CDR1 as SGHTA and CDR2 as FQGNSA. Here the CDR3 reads CASSYSRGLGGSEAFF. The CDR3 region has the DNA TGTGCCAGCAGCTATTCTCGCGGGCTAGGGGGAAGTGAAGCTTTCTTT.

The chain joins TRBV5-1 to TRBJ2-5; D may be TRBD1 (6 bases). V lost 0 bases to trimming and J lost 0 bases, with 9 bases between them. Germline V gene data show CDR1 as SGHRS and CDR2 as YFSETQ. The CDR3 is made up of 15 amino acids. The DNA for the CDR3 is TGCGCCAGCAGCTTGGGGAACAGGGACCAAGAGACCCAGTACTTC. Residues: CASSLGNRDQETQYF.

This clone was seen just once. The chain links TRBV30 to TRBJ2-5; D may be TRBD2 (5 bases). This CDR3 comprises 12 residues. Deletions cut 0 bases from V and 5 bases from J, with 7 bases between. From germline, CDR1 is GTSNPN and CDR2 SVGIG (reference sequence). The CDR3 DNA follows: TGTGCCTGGAGTGTTCGGGGTGAGACCCAGTACTTC. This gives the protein CAWSVRGETQYF. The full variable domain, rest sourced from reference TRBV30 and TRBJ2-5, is SQTIHQWPATLVQPVGSPLSLECTVEGTSNPNLYWYRQAAGRGLQLLFYSVGIGQISSEVPQNLSASRPQDRQFILSSKKLLLSDSGFYLCAWSVRGETQYFGPGTRLLVL.

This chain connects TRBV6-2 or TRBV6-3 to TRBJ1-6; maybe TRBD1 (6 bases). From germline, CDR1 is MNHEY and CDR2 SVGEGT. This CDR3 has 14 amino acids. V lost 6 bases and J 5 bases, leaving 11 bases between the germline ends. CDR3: CASSGQLNNSPLHF. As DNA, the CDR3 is TGTGCCAGCAGCGGACAGCTTAATAATTCACCCCTCCACTTT.

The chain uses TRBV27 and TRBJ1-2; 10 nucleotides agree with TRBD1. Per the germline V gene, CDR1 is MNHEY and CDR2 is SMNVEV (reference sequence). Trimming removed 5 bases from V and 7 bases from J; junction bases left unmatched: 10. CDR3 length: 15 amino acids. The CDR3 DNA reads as TGTGCCAGCAGTACGACGGGACAGGGGATTCCTGGCTACACCTTC. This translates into CASSTTGQGIPGYTF.